Included here is one T cell receptor (beta chain) sequence, with context. This clonotype has ten or more counts. Which antigen it targets is not known. No base-level quality is on record; no much larger clone is a single base apart. This entry belongs to a study of T-cell reconstitution after alpha-beta-depleted transplantation in children listed by TCRdb under 2016. Background for the entire study: Using TCR repertoire profiling, the study quantitatively followed how T-cell immune reconstitution unfolded in children after TCRalphabeta/CD19-depleted allogeneic hematopoietic cell transplantation.

Library preparation was by PCR. Sequencer: Illumina HiSeq 2500. TCR libraries were prepared with molecular barcoding, using unique molecular identifiers to normalize TCRbeta repertoire quantification. TCRdb redid the processing of the public reads, applying fastp at Q25 and MiXCR, and retained in-frame beta chains. Every CDR3 protein is listed once, alongside the most common genes and DNA of its rows. The sample has almost 500,000 distinct CDR3 sequences on record, roughly a tenth of them singletons. Of the sample, roughly 2% is held by the ten largest clones. The treatment or condition label for this specimen denotes: allogeneic hematopoietic cell transplantation with graft depleted of TCRalphabeta T cells and CD19 B cells. The children who served as transplant recipients had been given grafts of TCRalphabeta/CD19-depleted allogeneic hematopoietic cells. Beyond this particular receptor, the publication reports: Apparently early alphabetaT-cell count recovery about two months after transplant reportedly relied on only several hundred rapidly expanded clones derived from non-depleted graft cells. The high TCRbeta diversity at day 60 in some patients was ascribed to recipient T cells and intrathymic progenitors that had survived conditioning. The frequencies of hyperexpanded clones fell over the following months, and after one year, T-cell counts and TCRbeta diversity were mostly attributed to newly produced T cells.

CDR1 SGHRS and CDR2 YFSETQ are derived from the germline V gene. V is reduced by 0 bases and J by 1 base, leaving a spacing of 8 bases between them. Its CDR3 holds 14 amino acids, cysteine through phenylalanine. Only CDR3 DNA remains: 42 bases, in frame from the first base. The chain couples TRBV5-1 to TRBJ2-7, with the D segment identity uncertain. The material was PBMCs, obtained before TCRalphabeta/CD19-depleted stem cell transplant. This sequence originates from a child under 10 years old with inherited bone marrow failure, due to receive a stem cell transplant. The CDR3 corresponds to CASSLDSSSYEQYF. The nucleotide sequence reads as follows: TGCGCCAGCAGCTTGGACTCTTCGTCCTACGAGCAGTACTTC.